This T cell receptor (beta chain) was recorded in a study of patients and donors after allogeneic stem cell transplantation. The sample holds a few counts of this clonotype. TCRdb independently ran MiXCR on the RT-PCR reads; one entry per CDR3 protein. The table lists about a million distinct CDR3 sequences, roughly 17% of them singletons. The clonotype was recovered from a human donor who was either an allogeneic HSCT recipient or a stem cell or donor lymphocyte infusion donor (not recorded which). It is not recorded whose cells these are; they may come from a transplant donor. Sequenced material: blood, either unsorted or a sorted T cell fraction (not recorded which).

The CDR3 sequence: CASSDITGLALSYEQYF. DNA for the CDR3: TGTGCCAGCAGTGACATTACTGGACTAGCGCTCTCCTACGAGCAGTACTTC. The chain carries TRBV2 and TRBJ2-7; the match to TRBD2 covers 9 bases. From germline, CDR1 is SNHLY and CDR2 FYNNEI. The CDR3 totals 17 residues. The ends lost 3 bases at V and 0 bases at J; junction bases unmatched: 9.